These 2 T cell receptor beta chains share one sample of origin, sequenced in a study of blood T cell repertoires in COVID-19. TCRdb keeps only in-frame clones here, not all; method: immunoSEQ multiplex PCR. Here the sample spans tens of thousands of clones, around 82% being singletons. The sample consisted of peripheral blood. The receptor source for this set is an older woman with acute or convalescent COVID-19.

The chain combines TRBV5-4 with TRBJ1-2; no clear D. Trimming cost V 0 bases and J 4 bases, with 10 bases left between them. Germline lookup yields CDR1 SGHNT and CDR2 YYREEE (reference sequence). The CDR3 is 14 residues long. CDR3 protein: CASSLVGGSYGYTF. The CDR3 DNA reads TGTGCCAGCAGCTTGGTGGGAGGAAGCTATGGCTACACCTTC.

The J gene is TRBJ1-6, the V gene TRBV14; 8 bases line up with TRBD1. After removal of 0 bases from V and 15 bases from J, the junction contained 13 bases not matched to a gene. The CDR3 consists of 16 residues. CDR1 SGHDN and CDR2 FVKESK come from the germline V gene. The CDR3 spells CASSQDPSGGISGLHF. As DNA, the CDR3 is TGTGCCAGCAGCCAAGATCCCTCAGGGGGCATAAGTGGCCTCCACTTT.